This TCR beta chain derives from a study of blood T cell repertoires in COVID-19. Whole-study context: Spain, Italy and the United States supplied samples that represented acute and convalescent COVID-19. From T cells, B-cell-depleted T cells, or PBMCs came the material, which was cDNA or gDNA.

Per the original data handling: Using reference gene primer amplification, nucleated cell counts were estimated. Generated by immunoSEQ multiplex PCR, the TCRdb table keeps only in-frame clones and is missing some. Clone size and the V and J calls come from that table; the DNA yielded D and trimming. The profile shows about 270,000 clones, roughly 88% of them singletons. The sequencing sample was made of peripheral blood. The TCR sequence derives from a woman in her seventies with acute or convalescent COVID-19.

The CDR3 loop is CASSRSQGAGNQPQHF. The CDR3 DNA follows: TGTGCCAGCAGCAGATCGCAGGGGGCTGGGAATCAGCCCCAGCATTTT. The chain employs TRBV5-6 and TRBJ1-5; 8 bases line up with TRBD1. This CDR3 has 16 amino acids. Looked up from germline, CDR1 is SGHDT and CDR2 is YYEEEE. V gave up 4 bases and J gave up 4 bases; unmatched junction bases: 10. The variable domain in full, with the rest retrieved from reference TRBV5-6 and TRBJ1-5, is DAGVTQSPTHLIKTRGQQVTLRCSPKSGHDTVSWYQQALGQGPQFIFQYYEEEERQRGNFPDRFSGHQFPNYSSELNVNALLLGDSALYLCASSRSQGAGNQPQHFGDGTRLSIL.